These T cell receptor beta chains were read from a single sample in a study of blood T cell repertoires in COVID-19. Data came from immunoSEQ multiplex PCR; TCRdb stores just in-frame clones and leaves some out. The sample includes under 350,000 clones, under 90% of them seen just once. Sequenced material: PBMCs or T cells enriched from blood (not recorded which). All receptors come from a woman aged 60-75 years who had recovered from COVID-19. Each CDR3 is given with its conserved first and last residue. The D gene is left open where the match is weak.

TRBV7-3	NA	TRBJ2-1	CASSLMSREQFF	TGTGCCAGCAGCTTAATGTCCCGTGAGCAGTTCTTC
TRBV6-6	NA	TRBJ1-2	CASSSLYGYTF	TGTGCCAGCAGCTCCTTGTATGGCTACACCTTC
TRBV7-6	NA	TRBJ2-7	CASSSYQGDEQYF	TGTGCCAGCAGCTCGTACCAGGGTGACGAGCAGTACTTC
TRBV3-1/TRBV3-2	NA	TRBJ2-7	CASSQIRGRGSYEQYF	TGTGCCAGCAGCCAAATCAGGGGTCGCGGCTCCTACGAGCAGTACTTC
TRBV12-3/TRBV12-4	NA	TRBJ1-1	CASSSWNTEAFF	TGTGCCAGCAGTTCTTGGAACACTGAAGCTTTCTTT
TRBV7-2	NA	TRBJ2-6	CASSFTVTGANVLTF	TGTGCCAGCAGCTTTACGGTTACTGGGGCCAACGTCCTGACTTTC
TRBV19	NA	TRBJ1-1	CASSSRDTHGLNTEAFF	TGTGCCAGTAGTAGCCGGGACACACACGGGTTAAACACTGAAGCTTTCTTT
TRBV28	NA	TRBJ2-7	CASNPGGYEQYF	TGTGCCAGCAACCCCGGGGGCTACGAGCAGTACTTC
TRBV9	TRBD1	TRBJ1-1	CASSRQGADTEAFF	TGTGCCAGCAGCCGACAGGGGGCGGACACTGAAGCTTTCTTT
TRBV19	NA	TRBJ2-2	CASSNGFGELFF	TGTGCCAGTAGTAACGGGTTCGGGGAGCTGTTTTTT
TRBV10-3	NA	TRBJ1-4	CAIGGTNEKLFF	TGTGCCATCGGAGGGACGAATGAAAAACTGTTTTTT